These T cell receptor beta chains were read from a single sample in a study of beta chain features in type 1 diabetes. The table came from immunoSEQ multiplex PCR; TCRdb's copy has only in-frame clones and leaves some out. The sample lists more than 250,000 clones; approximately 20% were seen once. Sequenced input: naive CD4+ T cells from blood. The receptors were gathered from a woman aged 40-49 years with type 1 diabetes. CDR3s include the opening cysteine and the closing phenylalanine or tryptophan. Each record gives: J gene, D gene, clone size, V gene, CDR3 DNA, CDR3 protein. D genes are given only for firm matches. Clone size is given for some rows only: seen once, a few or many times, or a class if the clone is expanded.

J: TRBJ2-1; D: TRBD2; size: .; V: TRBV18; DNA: TGTGCCAGCTCACCTGGGACTAGCGGGAGAGGTAATGAGCAGTTCTTC; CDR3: CASSPGTSGRGNEQFF
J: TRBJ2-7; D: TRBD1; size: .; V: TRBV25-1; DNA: TGTGCCAGCAGGCGTGGACAGGGCCCCTACGAGCAGTACTTC; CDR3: CASRRGQGPYEQYF
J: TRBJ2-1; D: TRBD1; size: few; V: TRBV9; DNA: TGTGCCAGCAGCGTAAGGACAGGCTCCTACAATGAGCAGTTCTTC; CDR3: CASSVRTGSYNEQFF
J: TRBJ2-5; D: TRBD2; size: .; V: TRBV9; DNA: TGTGCCAGCAGCCTCCTGGGGAGCGGGAGCGGAGAGACCCAGTACTTC; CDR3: CASSLLGSGSGETQYF
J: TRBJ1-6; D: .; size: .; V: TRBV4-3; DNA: TGCGCCAGCAGCCGCCTCGGAGGGGCTAATTCACCCCTCCACTTT; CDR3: CASSRLGGANSPLHF
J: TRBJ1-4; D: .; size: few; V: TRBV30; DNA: TGTGCCTGGAGTGTAAGCAGGGGAGACAAACTGTTTTTT; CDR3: CAWSVSRGDKLFF
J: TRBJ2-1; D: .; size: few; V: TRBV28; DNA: TGTGCCACCCAGGGGCAACTTAGCTCCTACAATGAGCAGTTCTTC; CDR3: CATQGQLSSYNEQFF
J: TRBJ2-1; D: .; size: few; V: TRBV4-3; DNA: TGCGCCAGCAGCCAAGATACCAGGGGAGCCTACAATGAGCAGTTCTTC; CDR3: CASSQDTRGAYNEQFF
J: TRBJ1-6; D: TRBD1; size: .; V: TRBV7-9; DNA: TGTGCCATCCCACTCGGGACAGGGGTTTCACCCCTCCACTTT; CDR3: CAIPLGTGVSPLHF
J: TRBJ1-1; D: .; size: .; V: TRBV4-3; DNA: TGCGCCAGCAGCCGACTCACGAACGCTGAAGCTTTCTTT; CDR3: CASSRLTNAEAFF
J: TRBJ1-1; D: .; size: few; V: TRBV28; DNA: TGTGCCAGCAGTTTATCCCCGGGAACTGAAGCTTTCTTT; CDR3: CASSLSPGTEAFF
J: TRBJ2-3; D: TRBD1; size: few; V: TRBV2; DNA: TGTGCCAGCTCTTACTTCGGGACAGTTAGCACAGATACGCAGTATTTT; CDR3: CASSYFGTVSTDTQYF
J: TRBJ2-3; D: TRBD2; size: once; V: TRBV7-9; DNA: TGTGCCAGCAGCCTCGGGGGGGCTACAGATACGCAGTATTTT; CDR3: CASSLGGATDTQYF
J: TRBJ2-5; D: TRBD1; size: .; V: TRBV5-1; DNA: TGCGCCAGCAGCATGGGACAGGAGCAAGAGACCCAGTACTTC; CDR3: CASSMGQEQETQYF
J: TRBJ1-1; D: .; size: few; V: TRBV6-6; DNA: TGTGCCAGCAGTCTACAGGGAAACACTGAAGCTTTCTTT; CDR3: CASSLQGNTEAFF
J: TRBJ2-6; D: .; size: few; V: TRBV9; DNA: TGTGCCAGCAGCGTGGCAGGCACCGGGGCCAACGTCCTGACTTTC; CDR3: CASSVAGTGANVLTF
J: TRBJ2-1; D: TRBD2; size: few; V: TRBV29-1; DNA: TGCAGCGTTGCTCCGGGACTAGATTACAATGAGCAGTTCTTC; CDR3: CSVAPGLDYNEQFF
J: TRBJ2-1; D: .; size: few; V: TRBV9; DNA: TGTGCCAGCAGCGTAGTCGAGGGAACTGAGCAGTTCTTC; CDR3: CASSVVEGTEQFF
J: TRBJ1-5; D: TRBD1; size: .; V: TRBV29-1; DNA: TGCAGCGCTGGGACAGGGCGGGATCAGCCCCAGCATTTT; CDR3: CSAGTGRDQPQHF